The clone carrying this T cell receptor beta chain was counted a few times. The target antigen is unknown. The data derive from a study of T-cell memory formation after mild COVID-19. Study results and limitations: Later expanders leaned toward CD4+, whereas clones contracting from day 15 to 85 were balanced CD4/CD8.

TCRdb reprocessed the 5' RACE reads via MiXCR and lists one record per CDR3 protein. The table records 560,000 or so distinct CDR3 sequences, roughly 17% of them present only once. The clonotype was recovered from an adult woman who had mild COVID-19 (a few samples of this study predate the infection). Cell type and time point are not known. The sample taken for sequencing was PBMCs or a T cell subset sorted from them (not recorded which).

The CDR3 DNA is TGTGCCAGCAGCACCATCAGGGACAGCAACACCGGGGAGCTGTTTTTT. Residues: CASSTIRDSNTGELFF. This chain uses TRBV7-9 with TRBJ2-2; TRBD1 aligns across 7 bases. CDR1 and CDR2 (germline): SEHNR, FQNEAQ (reference sequence). This CDR3 is built from 16 residues. With V trimmed by 5 bases and J by 2 bases, 8 bases remained unmatched.